The source of this TCR beta chain is a study of pediatric ulcerative colitis. Using immunoSEQ multiplex PCR, the repertoire was profiled, and TCRdb retains in-frame clones only, with some absent. Of roughly 17,000 clones listed, around 70% are singletons. One to two pinch biopsies were taken from the rectum during colonoscopy. The CDR3 extends over 13 amino acids. Germline V lookup: CDR1 SGHRS, CDR2 YFSETQ. V was pared by 4 bases and J by 2 bases, with 7 bases between. On this clone itself: What it binds is unknown.

General study points: Repertoires came from total lymphocyte DNA, so rare subsets like regulatory T cells may be missed. Blood-rectal clonal overlap within each person was significantly higher in ulcerative colitis patients than controls.

The rearrangement links TRBV5-1 to TRBJ2-1, with D perhaps matching TRBD2 (5 bases). The TCR originated in a girl aged 10-17 years with moderate ulcerative colitis. Material: gut tissue. The CDR3 is CASSPGTYNEQFF. Here the CDR3 DNA reads TGCGCCAGCAGCCCCGGGACCTACAATGAGCAGTTCTTC.